Shown below are 28 T cell receptor beta chains from a single sample sequenced in a study of blood T cell repertoires in COVID-19. Repertoires were generated with immunoSEQ multiplex PCR, while TCRdb's copy carries only in-frame clones and drops some. Among roughly 200,000 clones listed, around 80% were seen once. Material for sequencing was peripheral blood. These receptors all stem from a man aged 50 to 60 who had recovered from COVID-19.

The J gene is TRBJ1-2, the V gene TRBV6-1, with 7 bases fitting TRBD1. The CDR3 extends over 17 amino acids. Germline trimming cut 3 bases from V and 9 bases from J; bases unmatched to any gene: 19. CDR1 and CDR2 from the germline V gene are MNHNS and SASEGT. CDR3 residues: CASSDRGTITSFSRYTF. In nucleotides, the CDR3 is TGTGCCAGCAGTGACAGGGGGACCATCACATCTTTCAGTCGCTACACCTTC.

The table lists this clone with a few counts. The J gene is TRBJ2-7, the V gene TRBV7-9; D gene unclear. From germline, CDR1 is SEHNR and CDR2 FQNEAQ (reference sequence). The CDR3 contains 12 residues. Trimming left V 3 bases short and J 5 bases short, with 8 bases between. The CDR3 DNA is TGTGCCAGCAGCTTTAATCCTAACGAGCAGTACTTC. Amino acid sequence: CASSFNPNEQYF.

The rearrangement uses TRBV5-1 and TRBJ2-7; the match to TRBD2 covers 8 bases. Trimming removed 7 bases from V and 5 bases from J; junction bases left unmatched: 8. The CDR3 extends over 13 amino acids. CDR1 is SGHRS, CDR2 YFSETQ, per germline. The CDR3 sequence is CASRASGSHEQYF. The CDR3 nucleotides read TGCGCCAGCCGAGCGAGCGGGAGTCACGAGCAGTACTTC. Based on the CDR3 plus reference TRBV5-1 and TRBJ2-7, the full variable domain is KAGVTQTPRYLIKTRGQQVTLSCSPISGHRSVSWYQQTPGQGLQFLFEYFSETQRNKGNFPGRFSGRQFSNSRSEMNVSTLELGDSALYLCASRASGSHEQYFGPGTRLTVT.

The chain has TRBV19 and TRBJ2-3, with D possibly matching TRBD2 (5 bases). V was pared by 6 bases and J by 1 base, with 17 bases between. CDR3 length: 16 residues. Germline assignment: CDR1 LNHDA and CDR2 SQIVND (reference sequence). CDR3 amino acids: CASSRRTLSGTDTQYF. CDR3 sequence (DNA): TGTGCCAGTAGCCGGAGGACTCTAAGCGGCACAGATACGCAGTATTTT.

J is TRBJ1-5 and V is TRBV29-1; 10 positions match TRBD1. The germline V gene encodes CDR1 SQVTM and CDR2 ANQGSEA. The CDR3 is made up of 14 amino acids. V lost 5 bases to trimming and J lost 6 bases; unmatched junction nucleotides: 7. The CDR3 here is CSVRGTGEFQPQHF. CDR3 coding DNA: TGCAGCGTTCGAGGGACAGGGGAATTTCAGCCCCAGCATTTT. Using reference TRBV29-1 and TRBJ1-5 for the parts outside the CDR3, the full variable domain is SAVISQKPSRDICQRGTSLTIQCQVDSQVTMMFWYRQQPGQSLTLIATANQGSEATYESGFVIDKFPISRPNLTFSTLTVSNMSPEDSSIYLCSVRGTGEFQPQHFGDGTRLSIL.

The rearrangement uses TRBV28 and TRBJ2-3; D is unresolved. Germline CDR1 and CDR2: MDHEN and SYDVKM. V was shortened by 3 bases and J by 0 bases, with 4 bases between the two germline ends. The CDR3 has 13 residues. CDR3 DNA sequence: TGTGCCAGCAGTTTCGTAAGCACAGATACGCAGTATTTT. This translates into CASSFVSTDTQYF.

This rearrangement joins TRBV4-3 to TRBJ2-1, with D perhaps matching TRBD2 (5 bases). V lost 4 bases, J lost 8 bases, and 12 bases lay in between. The CDR3 has 13 amino acids. Germline V gene data show CDR1 as LGHNA and CDR2 as YSLEER. The chain's CDR3 is CASSLTRRDEQFF. CDR3 coding DNA: TGCGCCAGCAGCCTTACTAGGCGGGATGAGCAGTTCTTC.

The chain combines TRBV5-1 with TRBJ1-3; the D gene is possibly TRBD1 (6 bases). The CDR3 sequence is 14 residues long. CDR1 SGHRS and CDR2 YFSETQ come from the germline V gene. Between the trimmed V and J ends, which lost 1 base and 8 bases, there was a span of 13 bases. CDR3 protein: CASSLQGTRDTIYF. DNA for the CDR3: TGCGCCAGCAGCTTGCAGGGGACGAGGGACACCATATATTTT.

The chain recombines TRBV5-1 with TRBJ2-1, with TRBD1 matching over 7 bases. The CDR3 consists of 16 residues. V was clipped by 0 bases and J by 0 bases; unmatched bases: 3. Germline assignment: CDR1 SGHRS and CDR2 YFSETQ. The CDR3 reads CASSLAGQSSYNEQFF. In nucleotides, the CDR3 is TGCGCCAGCAGCTTGGCGGGACAGAGCTCCTACAATGAGCAGTTCTTC.

J is TRBJ2-1 and V is TRBV18; 11 bases are a match to TRBD2. Germline trimming cut 3 bases from V and 5 bases from J; bases unmatched to any gene: 12. The CDR3 contains 18 residues. Germline-derived CDR1 and CDR2 are KGHSH and LQKENI. CDR3 DNA sequence: TGTGCCAGCTCACCTATACGACCGGGACTAGCGGCCCACAATGAGCAGTTCTTC. Protein product: CASSPIRPGLAAHNEQFF.

The chain links TRBV10-3 to TRBJ1-2; D perhaps matches TRBD1 (5 bases). The CDR3 has 12 amino acids. CDR1 ENHRY and CDR2 SYGVKD come from the germline V gene. Trimming shortened V by 5 bases and J by 7 bases, and 11 bases separated the two germline ends. The CDR3 here is CAISSRATGYTF. CDR3 nucleotide sequence: TGTGCCATCAGTTCCAGGGCTACTGGCTACACCTTC.

J is TRBJ1-4 and V is TRBV12-3 or TRBV12-4; D is unclear. Trimming left V 7 bases short and J 7 bases short, with 13 bases between. This CDR3 is built from 13 residues. For the CDR3, the DNA is TGTGCCAGCAACTTTGGAGGGTTTGAAAAACTGTTTTTT. As protein: CASNFGGFEKLFF.

The V call is TRBV19, the J call TRBJ2-7; 10 bases match TRBD1. Germline-derived CDR1 and CDR2 are LNHDA and SQIVND (reference sequence). J lost 6 bases, V lost 1 base, and 6 bases had no gene match. The CDR3 runs 15 residues. The CDR3 coding sequence is TGTGCCAGTAGTATAGCAGGGACAGGGGCCGGCGAGCAGTACTTC. It is translated as CASSIAGTGAGEQYF.

The chain is built from TRBV6-5 and TRBJ1-6; D gene uncertain. Trimming removed 9 bases at V and 4 bases at J, with 10 bases between. The CDR3 consists of 13 residues. The germline V gene has CDR1 MNHEY and CDR2 SVGAGI. DNA of the CDR3: TGTGCCAGATCCGAGGGTTATAATTCACCCCTCCACTTT. Encoded protein: CARSEGYNSPLHF.

The rearrangement uses TRBV6-6 and TRBJ2-1; TRBD2 matches at 10 bases. The germline gives CDR1 MNHNY, CDR2 SVGAGI (reference sequence). The CDR3 sequence is 15 residues long. V was clipped by 4 bases and J by 4 bases; unmatched bases: 4. This chain's CDR3 is CASSFPGLAYNEQFF. Written as DNA, the CDR3 is TGTGCCAGCAGTTTCCCGGGACTAGCGTACAATGAGCAGTTCTTC.

The chain uses TRBV5-1 and TRBJ2-3; 10 positions match TRBD1. The CDR3 has 16 amino acids. CDR1 is SGHRS and CDR2 is YFSETQ in the germline V gene. The V segment lost 4 bases and the J segment 2 bases; nucleotides outside the gene matches: 7. CDR3 protein: CASSPTGTGDTDTQYF. The DNA for the CDR3 is TGCGCCAGCAGCCCAACCGGGACAGGGGACACAGATACGCAGTATTTT.

The chain couples TRBV28 to TRBJ2-2; D may be TRBD2 (6 bases). Germline V gene data show CDR1 as MDHEN and CDR2 as SYDVKM. Deletions cut 7 bases from V and 4 bases from J, with 13 bases between. The CDR3 length is 14 residues. DNA of the CDR3: TGTGCCAGCATGGGGGGAAAGGTCACCGGGGAGCTGTTTTTT. Its protein is CASMGGKVTGELFF.

This clone was seen only once. The V call is TRBV28, the J call TRBJ2-1; 14 positions agree with TRBD2. Germline V gives CDR1 MDHEN, CDR2 SYDVKM. This CDR3 is 17 amino acids long. V lost 6 bases, J lost 6 bases, and 10 bases stayed unmatched. The CDR3 DNA follows: TGTGCCAGCAGAGGGCGACTAGCGGGAGGGCCCTCCAATGAGCAGTTCTTC. Its translation is CASRGRLAGGPSNEQFF.

The chain recombines TRBV6-2 or TRBV6-3 with TRBJ1-5, with D tentatively TRBD1 (5 bases). Between the trimmed V and J ends, which lost 3 bases and 3 bases, there was a span of 9 bases. The CDR3 length is 14 residues. Germline V gene lookup returns CDR1 MNHEY and CDR2 SVGEGT. The CDR3 is CASSYLRVNQPQHF. CDR3 nucleotides: TGTGCCAGCAGTTATCTCAGGGTCAATCAGCCCCAGCATTTT.

This clone was observed a handful of times. This sequence joins TRBV21-1 and TRBJ1-2; the listed D gene, TRBD1, was not tested against the DNA. TRBV21-1 is a recognized pseudogene. The CDR3 is 16 residues long. Written as DNA, the CDR3 is TGTGCCAGCAGCAAACGTGTCAGGGGCCGGGCCTATGGCTACACCTTC. It specifies CASSKRVRGRAYGYTF.

The chain carries TRBV30 and TRBJ1-4, with D perhaps TRBD1 (5 bases). The CDR3 runs to 14 residues. Trimming shortened V by 3 bases and J by 4 bases, and 12 bases separated the two germline ends. Per the germline V gene, CDR1 is GTSNPN and CDR2 is SVGIG (reference sequence). CDR3 in DNA: TGTGCCTGGAGCCAGGGACTTAATAATGAAAAACTGTTTTTT. Its translation: CAWSQGLNNEKLFF.

The chain joins TRBV24-1 to TRBJ2-1; 7 bases are shared with TRBD2. Germline V CDR1 and CDR2: KGHDR, SFDVKD. The CDR3 contains 16 residues. The V gene end was trimmed by 4 bases and the J gene end by 6 bases; junction bases not matched to a gene: 11. As DNA, the CDR3 is TGTGCCACCAGTGAATTGGCGGAGCGGGACTTCAATGAGCAGTTCTTC. Protein sequence: CATSELAERDFNEQFF.

A single count supports this clone. The chain combines TRBV6-2 or TRBV6-3 with TRBJ1-1; the D gene is possibly TRBD1 (5 bases). CDR3 length: 14 amino acids. Looked up from germline, CDR1 is MNHEY and CDR2 is SVGEGT. V was cut by 2 bases and J by 8 bases, with 15 bases left in between. The CDR3 spells CASSYQLWGLEAFF. The CDR3 DNA follows: TGTGCCAGCAGTTACCAGTTGTGGGGCTTAGAAGCTTTCTTT.

The gene calls are TRBV15 and TRBJ2-1, with a possible D match to TRBD2 (5 bases). Per the germline V gene, CDR1 is LNHNV and CDR2 is YYDKDF (reference sequence). V was trimmed by 0 bases and J by 6 bases, leaving 15 bases between them. CDR3 length equals 16 residues. The CDR3 loop is CATSRESGGSVNEQFF. The CDR3 DNA reads TGTGCCACCAGCAGAGAGAGCGGAGGCTCCGTCAATGAGCAGTTCTTC.

A single count supports this clone. The rearrangement links TRBV4-2 to TRBJ2-7, with D maybe TRBD1 (6 bases). This CDR3 is built from 13 residues. V gave up 4 bases and J gave up 3 bases, with 10 bases separating them. The V gene's germline CDR1 is LGHNA and CDR2 YNFKEQ. The CDR3: CASSPPGVYEQYF. The CDR3 nucleotides read TGTGCCAGCAGCCCGCCAGGGGTCTACGAGCAGTACTTC.

CDR3 residues: CAWSVSGNGGYTF. Here the CDR3 DNA reads TGTGCCTGGAGTGTATCAGGGAATGGTGGCTACACCTTC. V usage is TRBV30 and J usage is TRBJ1-2, with a possible D match to TRBD1 (5 bases). This CDR3 spans 13 amino acids. Germline V gene sequence: CDR1 GTSNPN, CDR2 SVGIG (reference sequence). The ends were cut back, 0 bases at V and 7 bases at J, with 12 bases in the middle.

The rearrangement links TRBV9 to TRBJ2-1; perhaps TRBD2 as D (6 bases). Germline CDR1 is SGDLS and CDR2 is YYNGEE. Trimming cost V 7 bases and J 7 bases, with 24 bases left between them. The CDR3 contains 16 residues. The CDR3 DNA sequence: TGTGCCAGCTCACGTTCTGGAGGGAGGAATGGAAATGAGCAGTTCTTC. It encodes CASSRSGGRNGNEQFF.

This chain links TRBV28 with TRBJ2-7; 14 nucleotides match TRBD2. CDR3 length: 15 residues. J lost 4 bases, V lost 10 bases, and 9 bases had no gene match. The germline V gene has CDR1 MDHEN and CDR2 SYDVKM. CDR3 coding DNA: TGTGCCACTCTAATAGGGACTAGCGGGAGATACGAGCAGTACTTC. Its translation is CATLIGTSGRYEQYF.